This T cell receptor beta chain was recovered during a study of T cell responses to AZD1222 COVID-19 vaccine. Note on this clone: Its cognate antigen is unknown.

Germline assignment: CDR1 LGHNT and CDR2 FRNRAP. The J segment lost 2 bases and the V segment lost 6 bases, leaving 11 bases of the junction unmatched. The CDR3 consists of 16 residues. The study's findings and limits: Only a handful of AZD1222 recipients were seropositive at baseline. The donors showed a predominance of white British ancestry and of females, with possible underestimation of clonal diversity.

Using immunoSEQ multiplex PCR, the repertoire was profiled, and TCRdb retains in-frame clones only, with some absent. The table records about 150,000 clones, roughly nine tenths of them present only once. The sequenced sample was peripheral blood, obtained 28 days after the second AZD1222 dose. This TCR derives from an adult who received the AZD1222 COVID-19 vaccine. V usage is TRBV12-5 and J usage is TRBJ2-5, with 8 bases that match TRBD2. The CDR3, as DNA: TGTGCTAGTGGGTCGGGGCGCCGCGGGGGGCAAGAGACCCAGTACTTC. Encoded protein: CASGSGRRGGQETQYF.